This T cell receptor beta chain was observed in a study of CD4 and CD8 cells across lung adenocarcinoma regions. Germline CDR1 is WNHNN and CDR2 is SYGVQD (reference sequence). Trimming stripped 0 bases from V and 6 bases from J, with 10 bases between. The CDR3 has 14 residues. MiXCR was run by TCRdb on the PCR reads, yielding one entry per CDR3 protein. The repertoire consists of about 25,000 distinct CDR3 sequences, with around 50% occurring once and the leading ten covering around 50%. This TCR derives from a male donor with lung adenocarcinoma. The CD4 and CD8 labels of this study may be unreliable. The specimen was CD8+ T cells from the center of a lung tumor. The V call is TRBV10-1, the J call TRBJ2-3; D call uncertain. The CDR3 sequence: CASSESTLGDTQYF. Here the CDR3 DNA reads TGCGCCAGCAGTGAGTCGACTCTGGGGGATACGCAGTATTTT.